This TCR beta chain comes out of a study of T cells in Graves' hyperthyroidism and ophthalmopathy (dated by TCRdb to the late 2010s). About the full investigation: Peripheral blood samples were taken at the time of initial diagnosis, prior to any treatment. TCR V-J signatures able to tell the groups apart were searched for in a discovery cohort of 95 or so patients, of whom more than 40 had Graves' ophthalmopathy and about 60 had stable Graves' hyperthyroidism. Prospective prediction of ophthalmopathy was tested in an independent validation cohort consisting of 18 hyperthyroidism patients and around 17 patients who later progressed to ophthalmopathy. The approximately 100 discovery patients were divided at random into training and test sets in a 7:3 ratio. In six Graves' hyperthyroidism patients, the study also compared T-cell repertoires from thyroid tissue with T-cell repertoires from blood. Following sampling, methimazole starting at 30 mg daily was given to hyperthyroidism patients, and high-dose intravenous methylprednisolone was given to ophthalmopathy patients. According to the paper, TCR Vbeta CDR3 sequencing was carried out on about 140 peripheral blood samples, which came from under 50 ophthalmopathy, fewer than 80 hyperthyroidism and 17 progressor patients.

From the cysteine through the phenylalanine, the CDR3 covers 14 amino acids. Only the CDR3 DNA stays, 42 bases, in frame from base 1. Unmatched junction bases come to 10, with V trimmed by 7 bases and J by 10 bases. For CDR1 and CDR2, the germline V gene (reference sequence) lists SGHNT and YYREEE. This clonotype has more than one count but fewer than ten. It lacks a known antigen. Base qualities are not recorded, but no much larger clone differs from it by a single base. The TCR beta CDR3 regions were amplified from the RNA transcripts. The first round of RT-PCR for the TCR CDR3 was performed with the HTBI primer set and the Qiagen OneStep RT-PCR kit. The libraries were constructed in a second round of multiplex PCR and then size-selected and purified. Sequencing of the libraries was done on an Illumina HiSeq2000 using paired-end 100 bp reads. From the authors' description of their analysis: SOAPnuke was used to process the raw data, with reads discarded if the reads contained adapters or uncalled bases, had a mean Phred below 15, or lacked an exact constant-primer or identifier match. COPE v1.2.5 was used to merge the high-quality paired reads, and each unique nucleotide sequence was defined as a clonotype. MiTCR v1.1 was used to align clonotypes to the IMGT TRBV, TRBD and TRBJ reference segments. The analysis included only V-J combinations with a frequency above 0.0001, which together covered roughly 99% of the repertoires. A TCS score was defined as the ratio of F50 (clonal expansion) to E x V (chaos), with BLOSUM62-based TCRdist applied between CDR3 peptides within each V-J. Welch's t-statistics and random forest reduced 514 V-J features to 13, which were used in a naive Bayes classifier (R e1071). TCRdb reanalyzed the raw reads on its own, using fastp at Q25 for trimming and MiXCR for clone calling, and kept in-frame beta chains. Here each entry gathers all rows of one CDR3 protein and keeps the most common genes and DNA. The V and J calls were determined by TCRdb, not by the authors. For this sample there are more than 300,000 distinct CDR3 sequences; 17% appear just once. The top ten clonotypes cover 34% of the sample.

The hyperthyroidism patients were between 18 and 65 years old and newly diagnosed, with a disease duration of less than 2 months. Patients with uncontrolled infections, other autoimmune diseases, pregnancy or lactation were excluded. Clinical symptoms, serum thyroxine and TRAb, thyroid ultrasound, and orbital computed tomography formed the basis for the diagnoses. Blood from progressor patients was collected at the time of first diagnosis with hyperthyroidism, before any ophthalmopathy symptoms had appeared. Ficoll-Paque density gradient centrifugation was used to isolate PBMCs from about 10 ml of fresh peripheral blood. Patients classed as progressors first received a Graves' hyperthyroidism diagnosis and then went on to develop ophthalmopathy during follow-up. Total RNA was extracted using Trizol reagent, and RNA quality was assessed on an Agilent 2100 Bioanalyzer. The research as a whole found: No statistical method was used to fix the sample size in advance, and group allocation was not hidden from the investigators. In validation, progression to ophthalmopathy was predicted by the model with 70.59% sensitivity and 72.22% specificity, a median of approximately 7.1 months before onset. Ophthalmopathy was separated from stable hyperthyroidism by a 13 V-J signature model, with around 90% sensitivity and about 81% specificity obtained in cross-validation and 80%/75% obtained in testing. Most expanded thyroid clonotypes (frequency above 0.001) were also detected in blood, a finding suggesting that blood repertoires may reflect thyroid immune responses.

The TCR was taken from a woman aged 25-40 years with Graves' hyperthyroidism that later progressed to Graves' ophthalmopathy. The rearrangement joined TRBV5-4 to TRBJ2-1; 11 bases in the junction line up with TRBD2. Material for sequencing was blood. The CDR3 protein is CASGATSGGGEQFF. The nucleotide sequence reads TGTGCCAGCGGAGCTACTAGCGGGGGCGGGGAGCAGTTCTTC.